The TCR beta chain described here comes from a study of blood T cells in healthy people across ages. At the level of the study: About one barcoded beta molecule per two T cells came from capture by template switching.

A J-beta primer mix and a sample-barcoded 5' primer were used in a second PCR of about 7 to 12 cycles. TCRdb ran MiXCR on the 5' RACE reads and lists one entry per CDR3 protein. This repertoire shows roughly 550,000 distinct CDR3 sequences, less than 25% found once; its top ten account for around 10%. Trimming pared 1 base from V and 8 bases from J, leaving 27 bases between. The V gene's germline CDR1 is KGHSH and CDR2 LQKENI. The CDR3 extends over 20 amino acids. Separately, the same data were catalogued under a study of T cells of mothers and their children.

The source of this sequence is a boy aged 5 to 17 in good health. The chain recombines TRBV18 with TRBJ1-6; tentative D call: TRBD1 (5 bases). Sequenced sample: blood. Here the CDR3 reads CASSPLRFDASSIRDSPLHF. The DNA of the CDR3 is TGTGCCAGCTCACCACTAAGGTTCGACGCCTCGAGTATCAGGGATTCACCCCTCCACTTT.